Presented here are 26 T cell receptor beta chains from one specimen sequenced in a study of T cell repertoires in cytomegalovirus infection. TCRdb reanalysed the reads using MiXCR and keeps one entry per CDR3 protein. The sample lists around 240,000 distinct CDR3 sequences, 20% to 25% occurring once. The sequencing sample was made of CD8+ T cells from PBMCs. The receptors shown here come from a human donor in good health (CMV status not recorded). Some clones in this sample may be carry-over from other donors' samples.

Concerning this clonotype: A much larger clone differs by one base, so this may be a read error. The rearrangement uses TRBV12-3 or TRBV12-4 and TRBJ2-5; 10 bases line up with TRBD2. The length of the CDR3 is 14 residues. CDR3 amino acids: CAGSWTSGKETQYF. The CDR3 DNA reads TGTGCCGGCAGCTGGACTAGCGGAAAAGAGACCCAGTACTTC.

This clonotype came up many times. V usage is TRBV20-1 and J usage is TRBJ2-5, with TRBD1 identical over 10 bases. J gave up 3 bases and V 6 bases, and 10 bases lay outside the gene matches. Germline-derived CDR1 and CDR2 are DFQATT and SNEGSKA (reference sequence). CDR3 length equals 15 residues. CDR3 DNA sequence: TGCAGTGCCCCGGCCTACGGGACAGGGGAAGAGACCCAGTACTTC. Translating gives CSAPAYGTGEETQYF.

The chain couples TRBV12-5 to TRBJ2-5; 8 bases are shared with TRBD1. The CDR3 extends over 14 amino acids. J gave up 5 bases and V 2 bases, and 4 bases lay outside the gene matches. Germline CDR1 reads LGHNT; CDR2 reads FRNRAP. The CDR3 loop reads CASGLPDRGETQYF. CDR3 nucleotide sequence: TGTGCTAGTGGTTTGCCCGACAGGGGTGAGACCCAGTACTTC.

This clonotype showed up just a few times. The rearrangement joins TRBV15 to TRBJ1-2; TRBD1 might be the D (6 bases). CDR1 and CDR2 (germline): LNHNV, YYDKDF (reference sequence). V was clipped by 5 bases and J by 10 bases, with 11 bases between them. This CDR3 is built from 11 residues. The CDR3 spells CATSSDRFYTF. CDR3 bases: TGTGCCACCAGCTCGGACAGATTCTACACCTTC.

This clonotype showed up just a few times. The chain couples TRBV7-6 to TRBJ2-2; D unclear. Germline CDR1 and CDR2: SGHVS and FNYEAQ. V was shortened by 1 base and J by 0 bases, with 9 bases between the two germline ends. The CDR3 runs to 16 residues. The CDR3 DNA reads TGTGCCAGCAGCTTAGGTGCCGGCTCGAACACCGGGGAGCTGTTTTTT. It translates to CASSLGAGSNTGELFF.

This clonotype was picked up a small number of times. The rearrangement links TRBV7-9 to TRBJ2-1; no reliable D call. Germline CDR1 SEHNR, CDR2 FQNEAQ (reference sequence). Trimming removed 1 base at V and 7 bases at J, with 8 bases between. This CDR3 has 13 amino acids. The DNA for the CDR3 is TGTGCCAGCAGCTTAGACGAGTATAATGAGCAGTTCTTC. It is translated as CASSLDEYNEQFF.

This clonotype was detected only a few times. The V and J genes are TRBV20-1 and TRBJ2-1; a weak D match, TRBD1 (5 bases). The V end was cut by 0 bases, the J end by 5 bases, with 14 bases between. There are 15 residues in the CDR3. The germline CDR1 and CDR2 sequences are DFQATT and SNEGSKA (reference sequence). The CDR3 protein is CSARDLRGGNNEQFF. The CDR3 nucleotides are TGCAGTGCTAGAGATCTTAGGGGTGGGAACAATGAGCAGTTCTTC.

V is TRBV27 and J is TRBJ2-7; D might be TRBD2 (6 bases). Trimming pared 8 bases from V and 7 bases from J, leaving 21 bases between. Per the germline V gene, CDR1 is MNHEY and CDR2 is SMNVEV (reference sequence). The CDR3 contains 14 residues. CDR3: CASDPPGALEEQYF. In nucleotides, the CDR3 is TGTGCCAGCGATCCACCGGGAGCCCTGGAGGAGCAGTACTTC.

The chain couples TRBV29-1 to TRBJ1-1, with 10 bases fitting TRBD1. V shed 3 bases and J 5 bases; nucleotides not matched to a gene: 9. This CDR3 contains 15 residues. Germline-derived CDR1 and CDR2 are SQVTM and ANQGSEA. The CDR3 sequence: CSVDGTGERFTEAFF. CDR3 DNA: TGCAGCGTTGACGGGACAGGGGAGCGTTTTACTGAAGCTTTCTTT. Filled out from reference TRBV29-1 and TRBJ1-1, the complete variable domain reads SAVISQKPSRDICQRGTSLTIQCQVDSQVTMMFWYRQQPGQSLTLIATANQGSEATYESGFVIDKFPISRPNLTFSTLTVSNMSPEDSSIYLCSVDGTGERFTEAFFGQGTRLTVV.

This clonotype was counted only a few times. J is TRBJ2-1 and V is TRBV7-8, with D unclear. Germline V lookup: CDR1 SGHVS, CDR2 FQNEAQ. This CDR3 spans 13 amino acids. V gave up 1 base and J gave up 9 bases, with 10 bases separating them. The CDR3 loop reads CASSLVLRSEQFF. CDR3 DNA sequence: TGTGCCAGCAGCTTAGTCCTCAGGAGTGAGCAGTTCTTC.

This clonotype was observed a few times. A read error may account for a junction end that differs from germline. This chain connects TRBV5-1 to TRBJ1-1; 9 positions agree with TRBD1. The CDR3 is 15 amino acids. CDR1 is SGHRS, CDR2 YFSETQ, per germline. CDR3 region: CASSSGTGLNTEAFF. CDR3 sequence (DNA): TGCGCCAGCAGCTCGGGGACAGGGTTGAATACTGAAGCTTTCTTT.

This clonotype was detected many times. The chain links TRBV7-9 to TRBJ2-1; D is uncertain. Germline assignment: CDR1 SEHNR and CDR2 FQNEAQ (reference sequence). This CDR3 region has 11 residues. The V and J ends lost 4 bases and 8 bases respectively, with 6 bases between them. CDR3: CASSSVDEQFF. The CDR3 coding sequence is TGTGCCAGCAGCTCGGTGGATGAGCAGTTCTTC.

The CDR3 protein is CASSYQGFEQFF. The CDR3 DNA is TGTGCCAGCAGTTACCAGGGGTTTGAGCAGTTCTTC. V and J are TRBV12-3 or TRBV12-4 and TRBJ2-1, with D maybe TRBD1 (6 bases). This CDR3 is built from 12 residues. The V gene lost 4 bases and the J gene lost 9 bases, with 10 bases spanning the gap.

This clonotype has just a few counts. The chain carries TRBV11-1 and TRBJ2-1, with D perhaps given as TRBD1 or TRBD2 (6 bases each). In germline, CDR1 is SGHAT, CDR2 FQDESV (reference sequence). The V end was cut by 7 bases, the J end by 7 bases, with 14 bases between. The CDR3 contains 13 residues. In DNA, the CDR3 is TGTGCCAGCACCGAGGAGGGGGATAATGAGCAGTTCTTC. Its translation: CASTEEGDNEQFF. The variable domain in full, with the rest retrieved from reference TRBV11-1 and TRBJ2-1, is EAEVAQSPRYKITEKSQAVAFWCDPISGHATLYWYRQILGQGPELLVQFQDESVVDDSQLPKDRFSAERLKGVDSTLKIQPAELGDSAMYLCASTEEGDNEQFFGPGTRLTVL.

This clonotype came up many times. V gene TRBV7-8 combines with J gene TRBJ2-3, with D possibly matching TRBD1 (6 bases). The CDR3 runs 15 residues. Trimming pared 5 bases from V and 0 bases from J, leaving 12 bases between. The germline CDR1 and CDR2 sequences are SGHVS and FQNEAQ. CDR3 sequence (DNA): TGTGCCAGCAGCCCCCGGGACACTAGCACAGATACGCAGTATTTT. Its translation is CASSPRDTSTDTQYF.

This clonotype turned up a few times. This CDR3 is CASGLASRDEQFF. For the CDR3, the DNA is TGTGCTAGTGGTTTGGCTAGCCGGGATGAGCAGTTCTTC. The rearrangement joins TRBV12-5 to TRBJ2-1; TRBD2 is a possible D gene (5 bases). Trimming pared 1 base from V and 8 bases from J, leaving 9 bases between. The V gene's germline CDR1 is LGHNT and CDR2 FRNRAP. The CDR3 covers 13 residues.

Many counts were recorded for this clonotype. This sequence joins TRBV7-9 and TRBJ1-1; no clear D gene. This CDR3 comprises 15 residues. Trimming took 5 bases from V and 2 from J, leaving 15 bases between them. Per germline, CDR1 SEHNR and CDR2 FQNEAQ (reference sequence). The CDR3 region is CASSPPLRGNTEAFF. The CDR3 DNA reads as TGTGCCAGCAGCCCACCCCTGCGGGGTAACACTGAAGCTTTCTTT.

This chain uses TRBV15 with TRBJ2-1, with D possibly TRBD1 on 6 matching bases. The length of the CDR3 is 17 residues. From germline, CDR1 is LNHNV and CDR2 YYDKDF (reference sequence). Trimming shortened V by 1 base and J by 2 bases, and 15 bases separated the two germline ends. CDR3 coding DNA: TGTGCCACCAGCAGAGGAAATGGCAGGGGTACCTACAATGAGCAGTTCTTC. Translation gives CATSRGNGRGTYNEQFF.

CDR3 sequence reads: CSARDPVYDRAYTQYF. CDR3 nucleotide sequence: TGCAGTGCTAGAGATCCCGTTTACGACAGGGCTTATACGCAGTATTTT. This rearrangement joins TRBV20-1 to TRBJ2-3; 7 positions agree with TRBD1. In germline, CDR1 is DFQATT, CDR2 SNEGSKA (reference sequence). With 0 bases clipped from V and 7 bases from J, the junction kept 13 bases outside the gene matches. The CDR3 extends over 16 amino acids.

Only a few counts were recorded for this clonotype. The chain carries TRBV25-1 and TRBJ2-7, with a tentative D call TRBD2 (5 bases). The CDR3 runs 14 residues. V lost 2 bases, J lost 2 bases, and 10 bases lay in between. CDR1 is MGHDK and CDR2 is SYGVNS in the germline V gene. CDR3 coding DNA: TGTGCCAGCAGTGAAGGAGGCTCAACCTACGAGCAGTACTTC. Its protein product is CASSEGGSTYEQYF.

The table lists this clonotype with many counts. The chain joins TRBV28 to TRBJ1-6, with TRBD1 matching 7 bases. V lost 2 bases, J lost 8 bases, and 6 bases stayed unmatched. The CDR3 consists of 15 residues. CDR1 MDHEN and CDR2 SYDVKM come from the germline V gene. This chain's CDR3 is CASSLEGAGDSPLHF. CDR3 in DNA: TGTGCCAGCAGTTTAGAGGGGGCAGGGGATTCACCCCTCCACTTT.

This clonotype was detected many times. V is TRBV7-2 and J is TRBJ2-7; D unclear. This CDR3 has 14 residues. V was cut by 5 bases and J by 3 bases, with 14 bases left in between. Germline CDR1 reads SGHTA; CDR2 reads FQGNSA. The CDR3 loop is CASSPFGNNYEQYF. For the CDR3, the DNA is TGTGCCAGCAGCCCTTTTGGCAACAACTACGAGCAGTACTTC.

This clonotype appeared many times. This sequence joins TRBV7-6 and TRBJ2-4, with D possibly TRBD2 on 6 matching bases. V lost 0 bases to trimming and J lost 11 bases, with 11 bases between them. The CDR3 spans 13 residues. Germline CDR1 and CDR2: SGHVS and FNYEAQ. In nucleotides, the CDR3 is TGTGCCAGCAGCTTAGCGGGGGAGGACCTTCAGTACTTC. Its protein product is CASSLAGEDLQYF. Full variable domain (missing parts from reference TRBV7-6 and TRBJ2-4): GAGVSQSPRYKVTKRGQDVALRCDPISGHVSLYWYRQALGQGPEFLTYFNYEAQQDKSGLPNDRFSAERPEGSISTLTIQRTEQRDSAMYRCASSLAGEDLQYFGAGTRLSVL.

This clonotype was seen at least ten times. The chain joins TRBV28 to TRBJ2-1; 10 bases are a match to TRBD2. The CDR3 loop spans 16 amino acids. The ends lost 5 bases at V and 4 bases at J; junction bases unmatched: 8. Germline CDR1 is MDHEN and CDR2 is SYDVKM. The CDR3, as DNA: TGTGCCAGCAGTGCCTCGGCTAGCGGGGGTTACAATGAGCAGTTCTTC. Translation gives CASSASASGGYNEQFF.

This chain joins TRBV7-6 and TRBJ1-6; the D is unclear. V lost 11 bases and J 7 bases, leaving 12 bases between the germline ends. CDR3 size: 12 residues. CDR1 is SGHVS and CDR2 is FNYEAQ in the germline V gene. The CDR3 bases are TGTGCCGGATCCACACAGAATTCACCCCTCCACTTT. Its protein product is CAGSTQNSPLHF.

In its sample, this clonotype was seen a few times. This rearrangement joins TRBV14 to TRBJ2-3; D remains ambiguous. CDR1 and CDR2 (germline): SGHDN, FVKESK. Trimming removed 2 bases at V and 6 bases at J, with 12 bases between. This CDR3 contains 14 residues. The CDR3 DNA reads TGTGCCAGCAGCCAAAGGTCTGTGGGTGATACGCAGTATTTT. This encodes CASSQRSVGDTQYF.